The sequence of this T cell receptor (beta chain) was determined in a study (TCRdb year 2016). The germline V gene (reference sequence) yields DFQATT for CDR1 and SNEGSKA for CDR2. Trimmed from V: 0 bases; trimmed from J: 4 bases; junction bases lacking a gene match: 3. Including cysteine and phenylalanine, the CDR3 has 16 amino acids. Just the 48-base CDR3 DNA is kept, in frame starting at base 1. This clonotype has more than one count but fewer than ten. What antigen it recognizes has not been identified. No qualities accompany the bases; no much larger clone lies one base away. Receptor amplification or capture employed RT-PCR. Sequencing was performed on an Illumina MiSeq. The public reads were run again by TCRdb, first through fastp at Q25 and then through MiXCR, and only productive beta chains were kept. For every CDR3 protein sequence, its rows merge into one entry that carries the most common genes and DNA. The sample contains 550,000 to 750,000 distinct CDR3 sequences, approximately 15% of them found a single time. 3.6% of the sample is held by the ten biggest clonotypes.

The sequence links TRBV20-1 to TRBJ2-1, with 13 bases aligning to TRBD2. This receptor was identified in a female donor in good health, serving as a healthy control. The sequenced sample was memory CD4+ T cells from blood. The bases are TGCAGTGCTAGAGATCGGACTAGCGGGAGTTACAATGAGCAGTTCTTC. This yields the protein CSARDRTSGSYNEQFF.